This T cell receptor (beta chain) was documented in a study of shared clonotypes between healthy human individuals. Overall study context: CD4 naive and CD4 memory each took three plates per donor, while CD8 naive took two and CD8 memory one. The study's findings and limits: Apart from blood, nothing was sampled; tissue repertoires likely differ.

Sorted-subset replicate PCR reactions contained roughly 200 ng DNA, corresponding to tens of thousands of T cell genomes. How the authors handled the data: ImmunoSEQ output held junction-only sequences without quality scores, so filtering differed. TCRdb's table, derived via immunoSEQ multiplex PCR, lists solely in-frame clones and lacks some. V and J calls and clone size follow that table, whereas D and trimming were derived from the DNA. The data show 2 million to 3 million clones, with more than 80% seen just once and 0.14% held by the top ten. On this clone itself: Its target is not known.

The TCR comes from a man between 18 and 35 years old in good health. The sequencing input was naive CD4+ T cells sorted from blood. The subset is: CD45RA+ positively selected.

The CDR3 sequence is CASSAIAGGRNEQFF. The CDR3 region has the DNA TGTGCCAGCAGCGCGATAGCGGGGGGGCGCAATGAGCAGTTCTTC. V usage is TRBV2 and J usage is TRBJ2-1; the match to TRBD2 covers 11 bases. The CDR3 loop spans 15 amino acids. The junction had 7 bases not matched to a gene; V was cut back by 6 bases and J by 6 bases. From germline, CDR1 is SNHLY and CDR2 FYNNEI.